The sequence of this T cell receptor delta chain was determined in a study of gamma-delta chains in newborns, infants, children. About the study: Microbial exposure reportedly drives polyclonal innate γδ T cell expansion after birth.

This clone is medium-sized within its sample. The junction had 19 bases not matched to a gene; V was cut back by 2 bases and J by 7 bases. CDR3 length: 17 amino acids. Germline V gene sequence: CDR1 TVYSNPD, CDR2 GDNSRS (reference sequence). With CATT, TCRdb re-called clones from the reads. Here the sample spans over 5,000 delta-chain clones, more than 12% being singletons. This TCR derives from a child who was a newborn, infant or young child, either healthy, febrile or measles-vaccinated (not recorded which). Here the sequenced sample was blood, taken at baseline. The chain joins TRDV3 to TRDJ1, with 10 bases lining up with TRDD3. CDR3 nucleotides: TGTGCCTTTTTCCCGGGGGGATACGATTGGGACGATATTAAACTCATCTTT. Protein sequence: CAFFPGGYDWDDIKLIF.